What follows are 17 T cell receptor beta chains derived from one specimen sequenced in a study of OX40 agonist ivuxolimab in advanced cancers. Profiling relied on immunoSEQ multiplex PCR, and the TCRdb table lists in-frame clones only, not all of them. The sample shows about 71,000 clones, around 93% of them seen only once. The sample in question was CD4+ or CD8+ T cells sorted from blood, obtained in a trial of the OX40 agonist ivuxolimab. All receptors derive from an adult with an advanced solid tumor such as melanoma, head and neck, liver or kidney cancer.

This clone was picked up one time. V and J are TRBV9 and TRBJ2-5, with 15 bases lining up with TRBD2. The CDR3 is 16 residues long. Germline V CDR1 and CDR2: SGDLS, YYNGEE. Trimming removed 4 bases from V and 5 bases from J; junction bases left unmatched: 6. In nucleotides, the CDR3 is TGTGCCAGCAGCCTGGGACTAGCGGGAGGCGGGGAGACCCAGTACTTC. As protein: CASSLGLAGGGETQYF.

V is TRBV19 and J is TRBJ1-2; 8 bases are a match to TRBD1. The CDR3 has 14 amino acids. V dropped 3 bases and J dropped 3; count of bases not matched to a gene: 3. Germline V gene lookup returns CDR1 LNHDA and CDR2 SQIVND (reference sequence). DNA of the CDR3: TGTGCCAGTAGTATGGGCAGGGGGCACTATGGCTACACCTTC. It yields the protein CASSMGRGHYGYTF. The full variable domain, rest sourced from reference TRBV19 and TRBJ1-2, is DGGITQSPKYLFRKEGQNVTLSCEQNLNHDAMYWYRQDPGQGLRLIYYSQIVNDFQKGDIAEGYSVSREKKESFPLTVTSAQKNPTAFYLCASSMGRGHYGYTFGSGTRLTVV.

The DNA for the CDR3 is TGCGCCAGCAAAGGACAGGGGTGCACCCTACCCTATGGCTACACCTTC. This translates into CASKGQGCTLPYGYTF. The chain has TRBV10-1 and TRBJ1-2, with 9 positions matching TRBD1. Germline CDR1 and CDR2: WNHNN and SYGVQD (reference sequence). The CDR3 runs 16 residues. V lost 7 bases, J lost 4 bases, and 13 bases stayed unmatched.

The genes are TRBV7-9 and TRBJ2-2; TRBD2 matches at 12 bases. CDR1 SEHNR and CDR2 FQNEAQ come from the germline V gene (reference sequence). The junction had 9 bases not matched to a gene; V was cut back by 5 bases and J by 2 bases. The CDR3 is made up of 18 amino acids. CDR3 sequence (DNA): TGTGCCAGCAGCCCCCGGACTAGCGGGAACAGAAACACCGGGGAGCTGTTTTTT. Residues: CASSPRTSGNRNTGELFF.

This rearrangement joins TRBV11-3 to TRBJ2-2; perhaps TRBD1 as D (6 bases). Germline assignment: CDR1 SGHNT and CDR2 YENEEA. The CDR3 runs 17 residues. The germline V and J ends were trimmed by 1 base and 2 bases, with 14 bases remaining between them. This CDR3 is CASSLATGPTNTGELFF. The CDR3 DNA is TGTGCCAGCAGCTTAGCAACAGGGCCTACAAACACCGGGGAGCTGTTTTTT.

The chain uses TRBV6-1 and TRBJ1-4; D gene uncertain. Trimming pared 9 bases from V and 7 bases from J, leaving 15 bases between. The CDR3 runs to 13 residues. Germline lookup yields CDR1 MNHNS and CDR2 SASEGT. CDR3 nucleotide sequence: TGTGCCAGTGAGCCTTCATCAGGTGAAAAACTGTTTTTT. It specifies CASEPSSGEKLFF.

The rearrangement links TRBV21-1 to TRBJ2-7. TRBV21-1 has pseudogene status. The CDR3 covers 16 residues. CDR3 protein: CASNMPPLQIVYEQYF. In DNA, the CDR3 is TGTGCCAGCAACATGCCTCCGCTGCAGATAGTCTACGAGCAGTACTTC.

This chain joins TRBV19 and TRBJ2-7; possibly TRBD1 for D (5 bases). The CDR3 extends over 14 amino acids. V was trimmed by 2 bases and J by 1 base, leaving 9 bases between them. Per the germline V gene, CDR1 is LNHDA and CDR2 is SQIVND (reference sequence). The CDR3 DNA sequence: TGTGCCAGTAGTATACAGGGCAGTTCCTACGAGCAGTACTTC. It specifies CASSIQGSSYEQYF. Full variable domain (remainder filled in from reference TRBV19 and TRBJ2-7): DGGITQSPKYLFRKEGQNVTLSCEQNLNHDAMYWYRQDPGQGLRLIYYSQIVNDFQKGDIAEGYSVSREKKESFPLTVTSAQKNPTAFYLCASSIQGSSYEQYFGPGTRLTVT.

The chain recombines TRBV16 with TRBJ2-1; possibly TRBD2 for D (5 bases). There are 14 residues in the CDR3. CDR1 is KGHSY, CDR2 FQNENV, per germline. Trimming stripped 3 bases from V and 7 bases from J, with 13 bases between. CDR3 bases: TGTGCCAGCAGCCAGATAAGGGAGTCGAATGAGCAGTTCTTC. Translating it yields CASSQIRESNEQFF.

The V call is TRBV10-2, the J call TRBJ1-1; unclear D gene. CDR1 and CDR2 (germline): WSHSY, SAAADI. The CDR3 has 14 residues. V shed 3 bases and J shed 0 bases, with 8 bases lying between them. The CDR3 bases are TGCGCCAGCAGTGATCTGAACATGAACACTGAAGCTTTCTTT. This encodes CASSDLNMNTEAFF.

V and J are TRBV27 and TRBJ1-1; TRBD1 matches 7 bases. Germline trimming cut 7 bases from V and 0 bases from J; bases unmatched to any gene: 8. Germline V gene lookup returns CDR1 MNHEY and CDR2 SMNVEV (reference sequence). The CDR3 has 15 amino acids. CDR3: CASKPTGTVNTEAFF. Written as DNA, the CDR3 is TGTGCCAGCAAACCGACCGGGACAGTGAACACTGAAGCTTTCTTT.

V is TRBV5-6 and J is TRBJ2-7; D perhaps matches TRBD2 (6 bases). Germline CDR1 SGHDT, CDR2 YYEEEE. Trimming left V 3 bases short and J 1 base short, with 11 bases between. The CDR3 sequence is 14 residues long. The chain's CDR3 is CASSSAGLSYEQYF. The CDR3 DNA reads as TGTGCCAGCAGCTCGGCGGGGTTGTCCTACGAGCAGTACTTC.

V gene TRBV7-9 combines with J gene TRBJ2-7; no clear D gene. Deletions cut 4 bases from V and 3 bases from J, with 13 bases between. Per germline, CDR1 SEHNR and CDR2 FQNEAQ (reference sequence). The CDR3 is 14 residues long. CDR3 loop: CASSSPVGSYEQYF. CDR3 DNA: TGTGCCAGCAGCTCCCCAGTGGGAAGCTACGAGCAGTACTTC. The full variable domain, with the rest looked up from reference TRBV7-9 and TRBJ2-7, is DTGVSQNPRHKITKRGQNVTFRCDPISEHNRLYWYRQTLGQGPEFLTYFQNEAQLEKSRLLSDRFSAERPKGSFSTLEIQRTEQGDSAMYLCASSSPVGSYEQYFGPGTRLTVT.

This sequence joins TRBV9 and TRBJ2-7; D is perhaps TRBD1 (6 bases). V lost 2 bases to trimming and J lost 3 bases, with 12 bases between them. Germline CDR1 SGDLS, CDR2 YYNGEE. The CDR3 extends over 14 amino acids. The CDR3 region is CASSVGPGDYEQYF. Here the CDR3 DNA reads TGTGCCAGCAGCGTCGGTCCAGGGGACTACGAGCAGTACTTC.

The table lists this clone with a count of one. The chain couples TRBV6-5 to TRBJ2-5; possibly TRBD1 for D (5 bases). V lost 5 bases and J lost 4, with 17 bases in between. The CDR3 has 15 residues. CDR1 is MNHEY and CDR2 is SVGAGI in the germline V gene. The CDR3 DNA follows: TGTGCCAGCAGTCCCACCAGCAGGGTGGGAGAGACCCAGTACTTC. It encodes CASSPTSRVGETQYF.

The chain has TRBV11-2 and TRBJ2-5; 8 bases line up with TRBD1. From germline, CDR1 is SGHAT and CDR2 FQNNGV. V was clipped by 1 base and J by 4 bases; unmatched bases: 2. The CDR3 has 14 amino acids. The CDR3: CASSLAGGRETQYF. For the CDR3, the DNA is TGTGCCAGCAGCTTAGCAGGGGGCCGAGAGACCCAGTACTTC.

V and J are TRBV6-6 and TRBJ2-5, with D possibly TRBD1 on 7 matching bases. V lost 2 bases and J lost 4, with 14 bases in between. The CDR3 runs 15 residues. Germline V gene sequence: CDR1 MNHNY, CDR2 SVGAGI (reference sequence). The CDR3 bases are TGTGCCAGCAGTTACGGTTCAGGGGGAGGAGAGACCCAGTACTTC. Protein: CASSYGSGGGETQYF.